This T cell receptor beta chain was documented in a study of T cells in pancreatic ductal adenocarcinoma (dated by TCRdb to the late 2010s). Notes on the research overall: The work assessed suppressive cells as well as CD8+ T cells infiltrating resected pancreatic ductal adenocarcinoma, measuring their numbers, locations, and properties, in order to shed light on the adaptive T-cell response that occurs naturally.

Selected pancreatic ductal adenocarcinoma patients had undergone surgery without neoadjuvant therapy. Peripheral blood was collected in heparin tubes, from which PBMCs were isolated by histopaque density gradient and cryopreserved in about 10% DMSO. The DNeasy Blood and Tissue Kit, with Proteinase K and RNase treatment, was used to extract genomic DNA from roughly seven PBMC specimens and fewer than 10 flash-frozen tumor specimens. What the authors observed across the whole study: Compared with tumor samples, blood samples had more total productive templates and about 8-fold more unique clonotypes. Comparisons of clonality between tumor and blood may be biased because tumors are enriched in CD45RO+ effector T cells rather than naive T cells, which biases the comparison toward lower diversity. No significant difference in T-cell clonality was found between tumor and blood, with mean clonality of around 0.11 in tumors and around 0.071 in blood. Since most people with pancreatic cancer show up with disease that cannot be operated on, the resected cohort was biased toward the minority who had early-stage disease.

CDR1 GTSNPN and CDR2 SVGIG were looked up in the germline V gene (reference sequence). Between the V and J ends, shortened by 1 base and 8 bases respectively, the junction contains 6 bases. From cysteine to phenylalanine, the CDR3 is 11 amino acids long. The read is trimmed to its CDR3 DNA, 33 bases read in frame from base 1. Notes on this clone: Its antigen has not been determined. Nothing much larger sits one base from this clone, and base qualities are not available.

The immunoSEQ hsTCRB kit was used to amplify TCR beta CDR3 regions from genomic DNA. High-throughput TRB CDR3 sequencing was performed on an Illumina HiSeq system. Turning to the authors' computational methods: The immunoSEQ software was used to analyze the sequencing reads, and any nonproductive sequences containing premature stops or frame-shifts were left out. Repertoire clonality was computed as one minus Shannon entropy normalized by log2 of the number of unique productive sequences. In its TCRdb copy, this immuneACCESS table keeps in-frame sequences only and misses some clones. Where compared with another copy, unresolved V genes explain less than half of these, and the others have no known cause. Clonal size and the V and J genes are those of that table, whereas D and trimming came from the DNA. Counted in this sample were tens of thousands of clones; 90% to 95% of them appeared once. The top ten clonotypes cover less than 2.5% of the sample.

The TCR originated in a human donor with pancreatic ductal adenocarcinoma. The V and J segments used are TRBV30 and TRBJ2-1, with an unclear D gene assignment. Specimen: PBMCs. The CDR3 is CAWSGYHEQFF. The DNA sequence is given as TGTGCCTGGAGTGGATATCATGAGCAGTTCTTC.